The 22 T cell receptor beta chains in this list originate from one sample, sequenced in a study of T cell responses to AZD1222 COVID-19 vaccine. The repertoire was sequenced with immunoSEQ multiplex PCR; TCRdb's copy has only in-frame clones and lacks some. Here the sample spans tens of thousands of clones, 70% to 90% being singletons. Sequences were derived from peripheral blood, sampled on day 0 of AZD1222 vaccination. The receptors come from an adult in good health.

The chain joins TRBV6-2 or TRBV6-3 to TRBJ1-5; no clear D gene. Germline CDR1 is MNHEY and CDR2 is SVGEGT. Deletions cut 6 bases from V and 3 bases from J, with 12 bases between. The CDR3 spans 14 residues. The CDR3 region is CASSPRLINQPQHF. The CDR3 nucleotides are TGTGCCAGCAGCCCACGACTGATCAATCAGCCCCAGCATTTT.

The V and J genes are TRBV6-5 and TRBJ1-5, with 7 bases that match TRBD1. J gave up 7 bases and V 6 bases, and 6 bases lay outside the gene matches. The CDR3 is made up of 13 amino acids. Germline CDR1 MNHEY, CDR2 SVGAGI. For the CDR3, the DNA is TGTGCCAGCAGGAACAGGGGAGACCAGCCCCAGCATTTT. Translated: CASRNRGDQPQHF.

This clone was recorded once. V gene TRBV28 combines with J gene TRBJ1-1; D is uncertain. In germline, CDR1 is MDHEN, CDR2 SYDVKM. The CDR3 is 12 residues long. V lost 8 bases, J lost 2 bases, and 9 bases lay in between. The CDR3 DNA sequence: TGTGCCAGCGGTTCGGGCAACACTGAAGCTTTCTTT. It codes for CASGSGNTEAFF.

The chain recombines TRBV2 with TRBJ2-3; D may be TRBD1 (5 bases). Germline CDR1 and CDR2: SNHLY and FYNNEI. CDR3 size: 11 residues. Trimming removed 8 bases at V and 7 bases at J, with 10 bases between. This chain's CDR3 is CASVRDNTQYF. DNA for the CDR3: TGTGCCAGCGTCAGGGATAATACGCAGTATTTT.

The V and J genes are TRBV9 and TRBJ1-1, with D uncertain. Germline V gene lookup returns CDR1 SGDLS and CDR2 YYNGEE. V dropped 1 base and J dropped 2 bases, with 9 bases sitting between them. This CDR3 is 14 amino acids long. CDR3 DNA sequence: TGTGCCAGCAGCGTAAGGGCACAAAACACTGAAGCTTTCTTT. Protein product: CASSVRAQNTEAFF.

This chain connects TRBV23-1 to TRBJ2-2; tentatively, D is TRBD1 or TRBD2 (5 bases each). TRBV23-1 is an ORF, and what it does is uncertain. This CDR3 is built from 15 residues. V dropped 0 bases and J dropped 7 bases, with 12 bases sitting between them. The CDR3 region has the DNA TGCGCCAGCAGTCAATCCCGGGGACCGGGCGGGGAGCTGTTTTTT. Its protein product is CASSQSRGPGGELFF.

The gene calls are TRBV7-2 and TRBJ2-1; TRBD1 is a possible D gene (6 bases). This CDR3 contains 13 residues. Trimming removed 5 bases from V and 8 bases from J, with 13 bases in between. The V gene's germline CDR1 is SGHTA and CDR2 FQGNSA. CDR3 sequence reads: CASSQSRGDEQFF. The CDR3 bases are TGTGCCAGCAGCCAAAGCAGGGGTGATGAGCAGTTCTTC.

A few counts support this clone. The sample holds other DNA sequences that translate to the same CDR3. The V and J genes are TRBV3-1 (or the pseudogene TRBV3-2) and TRBJ2-2, with a weak D call TRBD2 (5 bases). The CDR3 is 16 residues long. Per the germline V gene, CDR1 is LGHDT and CDR2 is YNNKEL (reference sequence). V was clipped by 1 base and J by 5 bases, with 14 bases between them. CDR3 sequence (DNA): TGTGCCAGCAGCCAAGGGGCCGGGATCAGGACCGGGGAGCTGTTTTTT. Protein product: CASSQGAGIRTGELFF.

In its sample, this clone was seen a few times. This rearrangement joins TRBV5-1 to TRBJ1-4, with 8 positions matching TRBD1. Germline V gene data show CDR1 as SGHRS and CDR2 as YFSETQ. This CDR3 spans 16 amino acids. J lost 11 bases, V lost 4 bases, and 16 bases had no gene match. The CDR3 loop reads CASSRNTGGVLGKLFF. The DNA of the CDR3 is TGCGCCAGCAGCCGAAATACAGGGGGTGTCTTAGGGAAACTGTTTTTT.

V is TRBV6-2 or TRBV6-3 and J is TRBJ2-7; 8 nucleotides align to TRBD2. Germline trimming cut 2 bases from V and 3 bases from J; bases unmatched to any gene: 3. The CDR3 extends over 14 amino acids. Germline values: CDR1 MNHEY, CDR2 SVGEGT. For the CDR3, the DNA is TGTGCCAGCAGTTACGCGGGGGGAGGCTACGAGCAGTACTTC. Translated, it gives CASSYAGGGYEQYF.

The chain recombines TRBV6-4 with TRBJ2-3; TRBD2 matches at 15 bases. The CDR3 length is 16 residues. V shed 2 bases, J shed 4 bases, and the junction held 1 base outside the gene matches. From germline, CDR1 is MRHNA and CDR2 SNTAGT. CDR3 region: CASSDGLAGGADTQYF. The CDR3 nucleotides are TGTGCCAGCAGTGACGGACTAGCGGGGGGGGCAGATACGCAGTATTTT.

The chain uses TRBV7-9 and TRBJ1-2, with 7 bases that match TRBD1. The CDR3 is 13 amino acids. CDR1 is SEHNR, CDR2 FQNEAQ, per germline (reference sequence). J gave up 6 bases and V 3 bases, and 4 bases lay outside the gene matches. This CDR3 is CASSLGTEDGYTF. The CDR3 DNA follows: TGTGCCAGCAGCTTGGGGACAGAAGATGGCTACACCTTC. Full variable domain (rest looked up from reference TRBV7-9 and TRBJ1-2): DTGVSQNPRHKITKRGQNVTFRCDPISEHNRLYWYRQTLGQGPEFLTYFQNEAQLEKSRLLSDRFSAERPKGSFSTLEIQRTEQGDSAMYLCASSLGTEDGYTFGSGTRLTVV.

The CDR3 nucleotides read TGCGCCAGCAGCTTTTGGACAGGGAACACCGGGGAGCTGTTTTTT. Translated: CASSFWTGNTGELFF. The chain has TRBV5-1 and TRBJ2-2; TRBD1 aligns across 7 bases. Trimming cost V 2 bases and J 1 base; bases outside gene matches: 2. The CDR3 consists of 15 residues. The germline CDR1 and CDR2 sequences are SGHRS and YFSETQ.

The genes are TRBV28 and TRBJ2-7; D gene uncertain. The CDR3 runs to 12 residues. Per germline, CDR1 MDHEN and CDR2 SYDVKM. Trimming removed 3 bases at V and 7 bases at J, with 10 bases between. The CDR3 region is CASSFGWTEQYF. The CDR3 DNA is TGTGCCAGCAGTTTTGGATGGACGGAGCAGTACTTC.

V usage is TRBV27 and J usage is TRBJ2-2, with D unclear. The CDR3 spans 12 residues. V was shortened by 3 bases and J by 4 bases, with 3 bases between the two germline ends. The germline V gene encodes CDR1 MNHEY and CDR2 SMNVEV (reference sequence). The CDR3, as DNA: TGTGCCAGCAGTTTGTTCACCGGGGAGCTGTTTTTT. This encodes CASSLFTGELFF.

V is TRBV7-9 and J is TRBJ1-2, with D possibly matching TRBD1 (5 bases). The V end lost 11 bases, the J end lost 2 bases, and 12 bases lay between the germline ends. CDR3 length equals 12 residues. From germline, CDR1 is SEHNR and CDR2 FQNEAQ (reference sequence). For the CDR3, the DNA is TGTGCCGCGGGGCAGACAAACTATGGCTACACCTTC. This translates into CAAGQTNYGYTF.

This chain uses TRBV7-9 with TRBJ1-6; 7 nucleotides align to TRBD1. Germline V gene data show CDR1 as SEHNR and CDR2 as FQNEAQ (reference sequence). Trimming took 5 bases from V and 0 from J; bases not matched to a gene: 4. There are 16 residues in the CDR3. CDR3 loop: CASSTTGDSYNSPLHF. The CDR3 DNA reads TGTGCCAGCAGCACAACAGGGGACTCCTATAATTCACCCCTCCACTTT.

The gene calls are TRBV12-3 or TRBV12-4 and TRBJ2-1, with D possibly TRBD2 on 6 matching bases. The CDR3 is made up of 13 amino acids. V gave up 2 bases and J gave up 7 bases, with 9 bases separating them. CDR3 amino acids: CASSLPAGNEQFF. CDR3 nucleotide sequence: TGTGCCAGCAGTTTACCGGCGGGAAATGAGCAGTTCTTC.

This rearrangement joins TRBV6-5 to TRBJ1-2; D may be TRBD1 (5 bases). The CDR3 is 15 residues long. Between the trimmed V and J ends, which lost 2 bases and 3 bases, there was a span of 13 bases. Germline lookup yields CDR1 MNHEY and CDR2 SVGAGI. The CDR3 here is CASSYRGPSDYGYTF. CDR3 coding DNA: TGTGCCAGCAGTTACCGGGGACCAAGCGACTATGGCTACACCTTC.

The chain joins TRBV28 to TRBJ2-7; D unclear. V was trimmed by 8 bases and J by 1 base, leaving 9 bases between them. The CDR3 is made up of 12 amino acids. Germline V gives CDR1 MDHEN, CDR2 SYDVKM. CDR3 sequence reads: CASHTESYEQYF. The CDR3 region has the DNA TGTGCCAGCCATACAGAGTCCTACGAGCAGTACTTC.

The chain recombines TRBV7-3 with TRBJ2-1; 11 nucleotides match TRBD2. The CDR3 has 15 residues. Trimming took 1 base from V and 9 from J; bases not matched to a gene: 5. Germline V gives CDR1 SGHTA, CDR2 FQGTGA. The CDR3 DNA sequence: TGTGCCAGCAGCTTAAGTTCACTAGCGGGAGTTGAGCAGTTCTTC. The encoded protein is CASSLSSLAGVEQFF.

The rearrangement links TRBV18 to TRBJ1-5; D is uncertain. Germline CDR1 and CDR2: KGHSH and LQKENI. V lost 4 bases to trimming and J lost 2 bases, with 9 bases between them. CDR3 length equals 14 residues. As DNA, the CDR3 is TGTGCCAGCTCACTCGAATGGGGCAATCAGCCCCAGCATTTT. Its protein is CASSLEWGNQPQHF.